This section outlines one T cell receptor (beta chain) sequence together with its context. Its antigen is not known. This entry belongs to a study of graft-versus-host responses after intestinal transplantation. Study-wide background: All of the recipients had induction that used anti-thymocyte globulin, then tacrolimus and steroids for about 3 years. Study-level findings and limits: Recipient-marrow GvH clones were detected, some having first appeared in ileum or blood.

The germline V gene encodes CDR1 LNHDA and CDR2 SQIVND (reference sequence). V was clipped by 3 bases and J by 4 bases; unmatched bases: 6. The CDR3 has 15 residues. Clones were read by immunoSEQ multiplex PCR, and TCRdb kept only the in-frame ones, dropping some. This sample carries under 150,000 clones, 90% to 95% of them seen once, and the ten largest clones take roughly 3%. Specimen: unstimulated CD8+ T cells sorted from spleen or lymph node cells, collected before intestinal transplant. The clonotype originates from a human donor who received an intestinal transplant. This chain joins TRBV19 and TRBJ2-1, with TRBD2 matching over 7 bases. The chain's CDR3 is CASSITSGIYNEQFF. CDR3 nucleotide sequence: TGTGCCAGTAGTATTACCAGCGGGATATACAATGAGCAGTTCTTC.